This T cell receptor (beta chain) appears in the sequencing data of a study of blood T cell repertoires in COVID-19. In the authors' workflow: Amplified reference gene primers provided the basis for estimating nucleated cell counts. The assay was immunoSEQ multiplex PCR, and TCRdb's table has in-frame clones only and misses some. The DNA gave D and trimming, while V, J and clone size come from that table. The repertoire holds tens of thousands of clones, with around 83% as singletons. Losses at the gene ends were 3 bases for V and 2 bases for J; bases not matched to a gene: 5. CDR1 SGHTA and CDR2 FQGNSA come from the germline V gene. This CDR3 is built from 16 residues. Enrollment of patients from Seattle took place during active infection, with longitudinal follow-up.

The origin of this receptor is a man aged 50 to 59 with COVID-19, enrolled during active disease. The V gene is TRBV7-2, the J gene TRBJ2-1; 9 positions match TRBD2. Sequenced input: peripheral blood. The CDR3 DNA reads as TGTGCCAGCAGCTTTTCCGGGACTAGCACCTACAATGAGCAGTTCTTC. Protein product: CASSFSGTSTYNEQFF.